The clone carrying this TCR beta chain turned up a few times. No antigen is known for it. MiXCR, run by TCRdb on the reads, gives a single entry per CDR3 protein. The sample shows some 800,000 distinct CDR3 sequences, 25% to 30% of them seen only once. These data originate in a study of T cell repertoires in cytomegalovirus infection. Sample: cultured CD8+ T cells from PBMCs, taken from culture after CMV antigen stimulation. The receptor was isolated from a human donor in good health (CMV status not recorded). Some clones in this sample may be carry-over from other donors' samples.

This CDR3 is CASSWTAVYGYTF. As DNA, the CDR3 is TGTGCCAGCAGTTGGACAGCTGTTTATGGCTACACCTTC. The chain links TRBV6-5 to TRBJ1-2, with a tentative D call TRBD1 (6 bases). Deletions cut 4 bases from V and 5 bases from J, with 11 bases between. Germline V CDR1 and CDR2: MNHEY, SVGAGI. There are 13 residues in the CDR3.